These 29 T cell receptor beta chains were all obtained from the same sample, sequenced in a study of cytotoxic CD8 clonotypes in ibrutinib-treated CLL. TCRdb's copy holds only in-frame clones and misses some; the assay was immunoSEQ multiplex PCR. The profile covers roughly 200,000 clones, with roughly 65% appearing a single time and roughly 5.9% taken by the ten largest. The sample in question was PBMCs, obtained after 12 months of ibrutinib treatment. The receptors stem from a human donor with chronic lymphocytic leukemia.

The chain recombines TRBV7-9 with TRBJ2-7; D unclear. Germline V CDR1 and CDR2: SEHNR, FQNEAQ (reference sequence). Between the trimmed V and J ends, which lost 5 bases and 1 base, there was a span of 3 bases. The CDR3 is 11 residues long. The CDR3 DNA reads as TGTGCCAGCAGCGTATCCTACGAGCAGTACTTC. This sequence encodes CASSVSYEQYF. Variable domain in full (rest from reference TRBV7-9 and TRBJ2-7): DTGVSQNPRHKITKRGQNVTFRCDPISEHNRLYWYRQTLGQGPEFLTYFQNEAQLEKSRLLSDRFSAERPKGSFSTLEIQRTEQGDSAMYLCASSVSYEQYFGPGTRLTVT.

This clone was seen a single time. V is TRBV27 and J is TRBJ2-7; D might be TRBD2 (6 bases). V was trimmed by 10 bases and J by 3 bases, leaving 31 bases between them. The V gene's germline CDR1 is MNHEY and CDR2 SMNVEV (reference sequence). The CDR3 totals 18 residues. The CDR3 region is CATHGTRGTLKLLYEQYF. CDR3 nucleotide sequence: TGTGCCACCCACGGAACCCGAGGGACTCTCAAGCTACTCTACGAGCAGTACTTC.

The rearrangement uses TRBV4-2 and TRBJ2-1; the D call may be TRBD1 or TRBD2 (5 bases each). Germline CDR1 reads LGHNA; CDR2 reads YNFKEQ. CDR3 length equals 17 residues. The V and J ends lost 3 bases and 7 bases respectively, with 22 bases between them. The DNA for the CDR3 is TGTGCCAGCAGCCACGACCGGGATTCAGGGCTAAGAAATGAGCAGTTCTTC. It is translated as CASSHDRDSGLRNEQFF.

The rearrangement joins TRBV19 to TRBJ1-1; a weak D match, TRBD1 (5 bases). Germline V lookup: CDR1 LNHDA, CDR2 SQIVND (reference sequence). This CDR3 has 16 residues. With 5 bases removed from V and 2 bases from J, the gap between germline ends came to 18 bases. The CDR3 loop is CASSASGPRINTEAFF. In DNA form, the CDR3 reads TGTGCCAGTAGTGCGTCGGGACCGAGAATTAACACTGAAGCTTTCTTT.

This chain uses TRBV5-1 with TRBJ2-2; TRBD1 matches 8 bases. V dropped 4 bases and J dropped 6; count of bases not matched to a gene: 5. Germline CDR1 reads SGHRS; CDR2 reads YFSETQ. This CDR3 is 14 amino acids long. In nucleotides, the CDR3 is TGCGCCAGCAGCGGAAGACAGGGGTCCGGGGAGCTGTTTTTT. It translates to CASSGRQGSGELFF.

This chain connects TRBV7-3 to TRBJ2-7; D call uncertain. Germline V gene sequence: CDR1 SGHTA, CDR2 FQGTGA. The CDR3 is made up of 10 amino acids. V lost 7 bases and J lost 3, with 4 bases in between. The CDR3 loop is CASKYYEQYF. CDR3 bases: TGTGCCAGCAAATACTACGAGCAGTACTTC. Supplemented by reference TRBV7-3 and TRBJ2-7, the full variable domain reads GAGVSQTPSNKVTEKGKYVELRCDPISGHTALYWYRQSLGQGPEFLIYFQGTGAADDSGLPNDRFFAVRPEGSVSTLKIQRTERGDSAVYLCASKYYEQYFGPGTRLTVT.

The chain links TRBV29-1 to TRBJ2-1; D ambiguous. The V gene lost 7 bases and the J gene lost 11 bases, with 12 bases spanning the gap. The length of the CDR3 is 10 residues. Germline V gives CDR1 SQVTM, CDR2 ANQGSEA. For the CDR3, the DNA is TGCAGCGCCGCAGATCGTAAGCAGTTCTTC. Translating gives CSAADRKQFF.

As DNA, the CDR3 is TGCGCCAGCAGCTTGTCAGGGGATCCTATGGCCTACACCTTC. Translation gives CASSLSGDPMAYTF. The V call is TRBV5-1, the J call TRBJ1-2; the D gene is possibly TRBD1 (6 bases). The CDR3 length is 14 residues. Trimming left V 1 base short and J 10 bases short, with 17 bases between. Germline loops: CDR1 SGHRS, CDR2 YFSETQ.

A few counts support this clone. V is TRBV29-1 and J is TRBJ2-1, with D uncertain. V lost 1 base and J lost 13, with 14 bases in between. Per germline, CDR1 SQVTM and CDR2 ANQGSEA. The CDR3 length is 12 residues. CDR3 in amino acids: CSVEGLAMGQFF. The DNA for the CDR3 is TGCAGCGTTGAAGGGCTTGCTATGGGACAGTTCTTC.

This clone has just one count. This sequence joins TRBV7-2 and TRBJ1-2; no definite D call. The germline gives CDR1 SGHTA, CDR2 FQGNSA. V lost 5 bases, J lost 8 bases, and 21 bases lay in between. This CDR3 comprises 15 residues. DNA of the CDR3: TGTGCCAGCAGCGCGCAGACCCTGACCTTTGGCGGCTACACCTTC. Translating gives CASSAQTLTFGGYTF.

The chain joins TRBV28 to TRBJ2-7, with 7 bases aligning to TRBD2. The V segment lost 10 bases and the J segment 4 bases; nucleotides outside the gene matches: 13. CDR1 and CDR2 (germline): MDHEN, SYDVKM. The length of the CDR3 is 14 residues. The DNA of the CDR3 is TGTGCCACCGACGGGGCTAGCGGACTATACGAGCAGTACTTC. This codes for CATDGASGLYEQYF.

The rearrangement links TRBV5-1 to TRBJ2-5; D tentatively fits TRBD1 or TRBD2 (5 bases each). CDR1 is SGHRS, CDR2 YFSETQ, per germline. The CDR3 extends over 15 amino acids. V was trimmed by 6 bases and J by 2 bases, leaving 17 bases between them. CDR3: CASTLTGAGQETQYF. CDR3 sequence (DNA): TGCGCCAGCACCCTTACCGGGGCGGGTCAAGAGACCCAGTACTTC.

This chain links TRBV6-1 with TRBJ2-7; perhaps TRBD2 as D (6 bases). CDR3 size: 13 residues. The V end was cut by 8 bases, the J end by 3 bases, with 14 bases between. Looked up from germline, CDR1 is MNHNS and CDR2 is SASEGT. This CDR3 is CASGGTAGYEQYF. The CDR3 DNA reads as TGTGCCAGCGGGGGAACAGCGGGCTACGAGCAGTACTTC.

The V call is TRBV6-1, the J call TRBJ1-1, with D tentatively TRBD1 (6 bases). Per the germline V gene, CDR1 is MNHNS and CDR2 is SASEGT. This CDR3 is 14 amino acids long. V shed 8 bases and J shed 5 bases, with 18 bases lying between them. The CDR3, as DNA: TGTGCCAGCCGGGCGGGGGCTGGAGAAACTGAAGCTTTCTTT. Protein sequence: CASRAGAGETEAFF.

This clone appeared a few times. J is TRBJ1-2 and V is TRBV25-1; D is ambiguous. Per germline, CDR1 MGHDK and CDR2 SYGVNS. The CDR3 is 15 amino acids. Trimming removed 1 base at V and 8 bases at J, with 17 bases between. The DNA for the CDR3 is TGTGCCAGCAGTGAATTCGGCCTTATTGAAGAGGGCTACACCTTC. Translating gives CASSEFGLIEEGYTF.

The rearrangement links TRBV27 to TRBJ2-5, with 8 bases matching TRBD1. The CDR3 covers 16 residues. Per germline, CDR1 MNHEY and CDR2 SMNVEV (reference sequence). V shed 2 bases and J 0 bases; nucleotides not matched to a gene: 5. The CDR3 bases are TGTGCCAGCAGTTTAATCACAGGGGGGAACCAAGAGACCCAGTACTTC. This gives the protein CASSLITGGNQETQYF.

V usage is TRBV30 and J usage is TRBJ1-5, with D maybe TRBD1 (5 bases). Germline loops: CDR1 GTSNPN, CDR2 SVGIG (reference sequence). The CDR3 loop spans 16 amino acids. The V end was cut by 0 bases, the J end by 3 bases, with 15 bases between. CDR3 loop: CAWSVRGGLNNQPQHF. DNA for the CDR3: TGTGCCTGGAGTGTACGGGGCGGCCTAAACAATCAGCCCCAGCATTTT. The full variable domain, in which reference TRBV30 and TRBJ1-5 provide the parts outside the CDR3, is SQTIHQWPATLVQPVGSPLSLECTVEGTSNPNLYWYRQAAGRGLQLLFYSVGIGQISSEVPQNLSASRPQDRQFILSSKKLLLSDSGFYLCAWSVRGGLNNQPQHFGDGTRLSIL.

V is TRBV6-5 and J is TRBJ2-3; no clear D. The V and J ends lost 6 bases and 1 base respectively, with 5 bases between them. Germline lookup yields CDR1 MNHEY and CDR2 SVGAGI. This CDR3 comprises 12 residues. The CDR3 loop reads CASSRGTDTQYF. In DNA, the CDR3 is TGTGCCAGCAGCCGTGGCACAGATACGCAGTATTTT.

Worth noting for this clone: This same CDR3 is encoded by further DNA sequences in the sample. The rearrangement joins TRBV30 to TRBJ1-2, with 8 nucleotides matching TRBD1. J was trimmed by 5 bases and V by 1 base; bases with no gene match: 0. CDR3 length: 12 residues. Per germline, CDR1 GTSNPN and CDR2 SVGIG (reference sequence). The CDR3 loop reads CAWSGQGYGYTF. CDR3 in DNA: TGTGCCTGGAGTGGACAGGGGTATGGCTACACCTTC.

This chain connects TRBV7-2 to TRBJ2-3; D gene uncertain. The V gene's germline CDR1 is SGHTA and CDR2 FQGNSA. CDR3 size: 13 residues. The V gene lost 5 bases and the J gene lost 3 bases, with 9 bases spanning the gap. In DNA form, the CDR3 reads TGTGCCAGCAGCCCCAGACTTACAGATACGCAGTATTTT. Translating it yields CASSPRLTDTQYF.

The CDR3 sequence is CAWPPRGGNTIYF. The CDR3, as DNA: TGTGCCTGGCCCCCCAGAGGGGGAAACACCATATATTTT. The gene calls are TRBV30 and TRBJ1-3; no clear D gene. Trimming removed 5 bases from V and 4 bases from J, with 12 bases in between. This CDR3 is 13 amino acids long. Germline-derived CDR1 and CDR2 are GTSNPN and SVGIG (reference sequence).

This clone is a singleton in its sample. The rearrangement links TRBV7-3 to TRBJ2-7; 7 bases line up with TRBD2. The CDR3 consists of 16 residues. Trimming took 3 bases from V and 2 from J; bases not matched to a gene: 10. Germline V gene data show CDR1 as SGHTA and CDR2 as FQGTGA. CDR3 residues: CASSLYGSGPPYEQYF. Written as DNA, the CDR3 is TGTGCCAGCAGCTTGTATGGTAGCGGGCCCCCCTACGAGCAGTACTTC. Complete variable domain (other parts from reference TRBV7-3 and TRBJ2-7): GAGVSQTPSNKVTEKGKYVELRCDPISGHTALYWYRQSLGQGPEFLIYFQGTGAADDSGLPNDRFFAVRPEGSVSTLKIQRTERGDSAVYLCASSLYGSGPPYEQYFGPGTRLTVT.

This chain uses TRBV7-3 with TRBJ2-5; the match to TRBD1 covers 7 bases. Losses at the gene ends were 3 bases for V and 2 bases for J; bases not matched to a gene: 6. From germline, CDR1 is SGHTA and CDR2 FQGTGA. The CDR3 sequence is 15 residues long. CDR3 DNA sequence: TGTGCCAGCAGCTTGGGGGACAGAAGACAAGAGACCCAGTACTTC. Protein: CASSLGDRRQETQYF.

The genes are TRBV29-1 and TRBJ1-6, with TRBD1 matching over 7 bases. Unmatched junction bases numbered 7, after V lost 5 bases and J lost 0 bases. CDR3 length equals 16 residues. Germline CDR1 is SQVTM and CDR2 is ANQGSEA. CDR3 sequence: CSVTLGQSSYNSPLHF. CDR3 DNA sequence: TGCAGCGTTACCCTGGGACAGAGCTCCTATAATTCACCCCTCCACTTT. Using reference TRBV29-1 and TRBJ1-6 for the parts outside the CDR3, the full variable domain is SAVISQKPSRDICQRGTSLTIQCQVDSQVTMMFWYRQQPGQSLTLIATANQGSEATYESGFVIDKFPISRPNLTFSTLTVSNMSPEDSSIYLCSVTLGQSSYNSPLHFGNGTRLTVT.

This clone came up a few times. The J gene is TRBJ1-6, the V gene TRBV2; 7 positions agree with TRBD1. CDR1 and CDR2 from the germline V gene are SNHLY and FYNNEI. Germline trimming cut 4 bases from V and 4 bases from J; bases unmatched to any gene: 4. The CDR3 has 15 residues. CDR3 bases: TGTGCCAGCAGTGTACAGGGGAAGTATAATTCACCCCTCCACTTT. The encoded protein is CASSVQGKYNSPLHF.

This chain connects TRBV30 to TRBJ2-3; D unclear. The CDR3 is 13 residues long. V shed 0 bases and J shed 4 bases, with 8 bases lying between them. Germline V gives CDR1 GTSNPN, CDR2 SVGIG (reference sequence). Written as DNA, the CDR3 is TGTGCCTGGAGTGTTCGAGGCCCAGATACGCAGTATTTT. Translating gives CAWSVRGPDTQYF.

This clone has only a few counts. The rearrangement joins TRBV15 to TRBJ1-1; D perhaps matches TRBD1 (6 bases). The CDR3 has 17 residues. Germline V gene data show CDR1 as LNHNV and CDR2 as YYDKDF (reference sequence). Between the trimmed V and J ends, which lost 3 bases and 1 base, there was a span of 18 bases. CDR3 region: CATSRGPYRARNTEAFF. In DNA, the CDR3 is TGTGCCACCAGCAGGGGACCGTACAGGGCTAGGAACACTGAAGCTTTCTTT.

The chain employs TRBV2 and TRBJ2-7; the D gene is possibly TRBD2 (6 bases). V lost 6 bases and J 0 bases, leaving 18 bases between the germline ends. Per germline, CDR1 SNHLY and CDR2 FYNNEI. This CDR3 is built from 16 residues. CDR3 DNA sequence: TGTGCCAGCAGCGCCCCGGGACTCCAATACTCCTACGAGCAGTACTTC. This gives the protein CASSAPGLQYSYEQYF.

The chain has TRBV7-2 and TRBJ2-3, with D possibly matching TRBD1 (7 bases). Germline lookup yields CDR1 SGHTA and CDR2 FQGNSA. The CDR3 covers 18 residues. V lost 2 bases to trimming and J lost 1 base, with 19 bases between them. The CDR3 sequence: CASSLQGPGGRRTDTQYF. The CDR3 nucleotides are TGTGCCAGCAGCTTACAGGGGCCAGGGGGGAGGCGCACAGATACGCAGTATTTT.